Below, 27 T cell receptor beta chains from the same sample are listed, as sequenced in a study of cytomegalovirus exposure and HLA in healthy donors. TCRdb's copy holds only in-frame clones and misses some; the assay was immunoSEQ multiplex PCR. This sample has approximately 71,000 clones, with approximately 94% found just once. The sequenced sample consisted of PBMCs. These receptors all stem from a young woman in good health and CMV-seronegative.

The rearrangement links TRBV4-3 to TRBJ2-3, with 13 bases lining up with TRBD2. CDR3 length equals 16 residues. From germline, CDR1 is LGHNA and CDR2 YSLEER. Trimming at V came to 2 bases and at J to 3 bases, leaving 2 bases not matched to a gene. The CDR3 DNA reads TGCGCCAGCAGCCAATCACTAGCGGGGGGGACAGATACGCAGTATTTT. Protein product: CASSQSLAGGTDTQYF.

This clone has a single count. At one boundary the junction diverges from the germline segment, which might be a read error. The rearrangement joins TRBV7-7 to TRBJ2-3; no clear D gene. The CDR3 sequence is 15 residues long. The germline V gene encodes CDR1 SSHAT and CDR2 FNYEAQ (reference sequence). The DNA of the CDR3 is TGTGCTAGCAGCTCGGAGCCTCCCCCGACAGATACGCAGTATTTT. Amino acids: CASSSEPPPTDTQYF.

CDR3 DNA: TGTGCCAGTAGTATAGAAACTCTAGCGGAGGTCTACAATGAGCAGTTCTTC. Translation gives CASSIETLAEVYNEQFF. This chain uses TRBV19 with TRBJ2-1; 7 bases line up with TRBD2. The CDR3 runs 17 residues. The germline CDR1 and CDR2 sequences are LNHDA and SQIVND (reference sequence). After removal of 0 bases from V and 3 bases from J, the junction contained 8 bases not matched to a gene.

The chain combines TRBV27 with TRBJ1-1, with D hard to call. In germline, CDR1 is MNHEY, CDR2 SMNVEV (reference sequence). The ends were cut back, 3 bases at V and 4 bases at J, with 12 bases in the middle. This CDR3 contains 14 residues. The CDR3 DNA sequence: TGTGCCAGCAGTTTCGAGGGAGCGGGCACTGAAGCTTTCTTT. Translation gives CASSFEGAGTEAFF.

The chain links TRBV6-6 to TRBJ1-1; weak D call: TRBD1 (5 bases). Trimming shortened V by 3 bases and J by 6 bases, and 14 bases separated the two germline ends. This CDR3 comprises 14 residues. Germline-derived CDR1 and CDR2 are MNHNY and SVGAGI (reference sequence). The CDR3 nucleotides are TGTGCCAGCAGTTATCTGGGGCGCGACCCTGAAGCTTTCTTT. Protein: CASSYLGRDPEAFF.

This chain joins TRBV28 and TRBJ2-7; 7 bases fit TRBD1. Trimming took 6 bases from V and 6 from J; bases not matched to a gene: 5. There are 12 residues in the CDR3. Germline V gives CDR1 MDHEN, CDR2 SYDVKM. CDR3 residues: CASRATGSEQYF. CDR3 DNA sequence: TGTGCCAGCAGGGCGACAGGGTCCGAGCAGTACTTC.

The gene calls are TRBV5-1 and TRBJ2-4, with 15 positions matching TRBD2. The CDR3 contains 18 residues. The V gene's germline CDR1 is SGHRS and CDR2 YFSETQ. V gave up 8 bases and J gave up 1 base; unmatched junction bases: 10. The CDR3 loop reads CARIFGLAGGLAKNIQYF. In nucleotides, the CDR3 is TGCGCCAGGATTTTTGGACTAGCGGGGGGGCTGGCCAAAAACATTCAGTACTTC.

The chain is built from TRBV27 and TRBJ2-1; perhaps TRBD2 as D (5 bases). V lost 1 base and J lost 5, with 9 bases in between. Germline V gene data show CDR1 as MNHEY and CDR2 as SMNVEV (reference sequence). This CDR3 spans 14 amino acids. The CDR3 sequence: CASSLWESDNEQFF. The CDR3 DNA follows: TGTGCCAGCAGTTTATGGGAGTCGGACAATGAGCAGTTCTTC.

This rearrangement joins TRBV11-2 to TRBJ2-2; the D gene is possibly TRBD2 (6 bases). The V gene's germline CDR1 is SGHAT and CDR2 FQNNGV. The CDR3 runs to 14 residues. The germline V and J ends were trimmed by 4 bases and 7 bases, with 13 bases remaining between them. The CDR3 here is CASSSRGLYGELFF. As DNA, the CDR3 is TGTGCCAGCAGCTCCCGGGGACTGTACGGGGAGCTGTTTTTT.

The V gene is TRBV18, the J gene TRBJ2-7; D remains ambiguous. The V end was cut by 3 bases, the J end by 3 bases, with 9 bases between. The CDR3 totals 13 residues. CDR1 and CDR2 from the germline V gene are KGHSH and LQKENI. The CDR3 nucleotides are TGTGCCAGCTCACCTCCTCTAGACTACGAGCAGTACTTC. It codes for CASSPPLDYEQYF.

The chain joins TRBV11-2 to TRBJ2-5; no clear D. Germline CDR1 reads SGHAT; CDR2 reads FQNNGV. The V end lost 1 base, the J end lost 6 bases, and 12 bases lay between the germline ends. The CDR3 spans 14 residues. This CDR3 reads CASSLGVSLQTQYF. CDR3 in DNA: TGTGCCAGCAGCTTAGGGGTTAGCCTGCAGACCCAGTACTTC.

The rearrangement joins TRBV11-2 to TRBJ2-5; 9 nucleotides agree with TRBD2. CDR1 SGHAT and CDR2 FQNNGV come from the germline V gene. This CDR3 has 14 amino acids. J was trimmed by 2 bases and V by 3 bases; bases with no gene match: 1. Here the CDR3 reads CASSLGLAQETQYF. The CDR3 DNA sequence: TGTGCCAGCAGCTTGGGACTAGCACAAGAGACCCAGTACTTC.

The chain couples TRBV15 to TRBJ1-5; 8 nucleotides line up with TRBD1. Germline V gene data show CDR1 as LNHNV and CDR2 as YYDKDF (reference sequence). The CDR3 has 14 residues. Trimming removed 3 bases from V and 6 bases from J; junction bases left unmatched: 4. The DNA of the CDR3 is TGTGCCACCAGCAGGGACAGGGATGGTCAGCCCCAGCATTTT. This translates into CATSRDRDGQPQHF.

The chain is built from TRBV7-3 and TRBJ2-5; 8 nucleotides agree with TRBD2. V was clipped by 1 base and J by 2 bases; unmatched bases: 3. CDR3 length equals 15 residues. In germline, CDR1 is SGHTA, CDR2 FQGTGA. DNA for the CDR3: TGTGCCAGCAGCTTAAACGGGGGGGGGCAAGAGACCCAGTACTTC. It codes for CASSLNGGGQETQYF.

The CDR3, as DNA: TGTGCCAGCAGCTTTACGGAGGACAACACTGAAGCTTTCTTT. The encoded protein is CASSFTEDNTEAFF. The chain employs TRBV11-2 and TRBJ1-1; no firm D call. Germline V gene lookup returns CDR1 SGHAT and CDR2 FQNNGV. The CDR3 runs 14 residues. The V end was cut by 3 bases, the J end by 2 bases, with 10 bases between.

The V and J genes are TRBV6-5 and TRBJ2-5; 8 bases agree with TRBD1. V was pared by 0 bases and J by 2 bases, with 2 bases of the junction left unmatched. The CDR3 is 15 residues long. Germline CDR1 reads MNHEY; CDR2 reads SVGAGI. DNA for the CDR3: TGTGCCAGCAGTTACTCGCAGGGGGCACAAGAGACCCAGTACTTC. This sequence encodes CASSYSQGAQETQYF.

This clone was detected a few times. This chain links TRBV6-1 with TRBJ1-6; possible D gene TRBD1, 6 bases. Germline V CDR1 and CDR2: MNHNS, SASEGT. Trimming removed 3 bases at V and 9 bases at J, with 15 bases between. The CDR3 covers 15 residues. DNA for the CDR3: TGTGCCAGCAGTGAGAGGACAGAGCCGCTTTCACCCCTCCACTTT. Its translation is CASSERTEPLSPLHF.

The chain combines TRBV7-8 with TRBJ2-2; 10 bases are a match to TRBD1. The V and J ends lost 9 bases and 4 bases, in that order; junction bases with no gene match: 5. Germline CDR1 reads SGHVS; CDR2 reads FQNEAQ. The CDR3 is made up of 14 amino acids. CDR3 region: CASTRTGGTGELFF. The CDR3, as DNA: TGTGCCAGTACAAGGACAGGGGGCACCGGGGAGCTGTTTTTT.

CDR3 in amino acids: CASSQDSLAVEQYF. CDR3 sequence (DNA): TGCGCCAGCAGCCAAGATAGCCTAGCAGTTGAGCAGTACTTC. The chain is built from TRBV4-3 and TRBJ2-7; D might be TRBD2 (5 bases). Trimming left V 0 bases short and J 7 bases short, with 13 bases between. The CDR3 runs to 14 residues. In germline, CDR1 is LGHNA, CDR2 YSLEER.

J is TRBJ1-1 and V is TRBV15, with 7 bases identical to TRBD1. The CDR3 is 16 amino acids. From germline, CDR1 is LNHNV and CDR2 YYDKDF (reference sequence). V gave up 1 base and J gave up 2 bases; unmatched junction bases: 7. In DNA form, the CDR3 reads TGTGCCACCAGCAGAGCCGAGACAGGGAACAACACTGAAGCTTTCTTT. Its protein is CATSRAETGNNTEAFF.

The chain joins TRBV19 to TRBJ1-5; D may be TRBD1 (5 bases). Germline values: CDR1 LNHDA, CDR2 SQIVND (reference sequence). The CDR3 contains 12 residues. Deletions cut 5 bases from V and 4 bases from J, with 6 bases between. The CDR3 loop is CASSSGNQPQHF. CDR3 sequence (DNA): TGTGCCAGTAGTTCAGGGAATCAGCCCCAGCATTTT.

The chain joins TRBV6-1 to TRBJ1-1; the D gene is possibly TRBD1 (5 bases). There are 15 residues in the CDR3. Germline V lookup: CDR1 MNHNS, CDR2 SASEGT. V lost 3 bases to trimming and J lost 1 base, with 12 bases between them. DNA of the CDR3: TGTGCCAGCAGTGAGAGAGGCAGGGCGAACACTGAAGCTTTCTTT. Amino acids: CASSERGRANTEAFF.

The chain links TRBV29-1 to TRBJ2-3, with 10 bases aligning to TRBD2. V lost 5 bases to trimming and J lost 4 bases; unmatched junction nucleotides: 9. Per germline, CDR1 SQVTM and CDR2 ANQGSEA. This CDR3 is built from 15 residues. DNA for the CDR3: TGCAGCGTTTCCGGGCTAGCGGGAGCTCCAGATACGCAGTATTTT. This translates into CSVSGLAGAPDTQYF.

This chain uses TRBV5-4 with TRBJ1-6, with 7 bases matching TRBD1. CDR3 size: 15 residues. The J segment lost 7 bases and the V segment lost 0 bases, leaving 4 bases of the junction unmatched. Germline V gene sequence: CDR1 SGHNT, CDR2 YYREEE (reference sequence). CDR3 DNA sequence: TGTGCCAGCAGCTTGGGAGGGACAGTCAATTCACCCCTCCACTTT. Translated, it gives CASSLGGTVNSPLHF.

CDR3 in DNA: TGTGCCATCAGTGATAGCGGGAGTCCTACCGGGGAGCTGTTTTTT. Protein product: CAISDSGSPTGELFF. The chain combines TRBV10-3 with TRBJ2-2; 9 positions agree with TRBD2. Germline CDR1 is ENHRY and CDR2 is SYGVKD. V lost 3 bases to trimming and J lost 5 bases; unmatched junction nucleotides: 4. This CDR3 region has 15 residues.

V is TRBV27 and J is TRBJ2-7; D is unresolved. V was cut by 8 bases and J by 0 bases, with 2 bases left in between. The germline gives CDR1 MNHEY, CDR2 SMNVEV (reference sequence). This CDR3 has 10 residues. This CDR3 is CASHSYEQYF. As DNA, the CDR3 is TGTGCCAGCCACTCCTACGAGCAGTACTTC.

This clone was picked up a small number of times. The V gene is TRBV27, the J gene TRBJ2-7; D ambiguous. This CDR3 region has 14 residues. CDR1 and CDR2 (germline): MNHEY, SMNVEV (reference sequence). Trimming shortened V by 5 bases and J by 0 bases, and 11 bases separated the two germline ends. Written as DNA, the CDR3 is TGTGCCAGCAGTGGTAGTCAAAACTCCTACGAGCAGTACTTC. Amino acids: CASSGSQNSYEQYF.